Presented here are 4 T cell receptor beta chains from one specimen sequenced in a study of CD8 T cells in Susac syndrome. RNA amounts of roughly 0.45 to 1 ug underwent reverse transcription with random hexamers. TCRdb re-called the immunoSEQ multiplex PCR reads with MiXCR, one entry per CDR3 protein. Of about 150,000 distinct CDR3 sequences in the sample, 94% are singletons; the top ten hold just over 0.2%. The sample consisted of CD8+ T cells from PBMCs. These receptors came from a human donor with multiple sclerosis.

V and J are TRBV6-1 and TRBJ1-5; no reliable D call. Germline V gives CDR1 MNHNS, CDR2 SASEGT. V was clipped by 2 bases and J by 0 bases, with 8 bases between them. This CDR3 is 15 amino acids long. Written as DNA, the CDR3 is TGTGCCAGCAGTGAATCTACGGATAGCAATCAGCCCCAGCATTTT. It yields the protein CASSESTDSNQPQHF.

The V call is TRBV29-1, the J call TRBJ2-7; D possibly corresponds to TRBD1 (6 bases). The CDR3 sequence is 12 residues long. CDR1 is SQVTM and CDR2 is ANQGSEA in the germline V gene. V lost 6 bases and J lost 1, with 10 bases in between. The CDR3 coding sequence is TGCAGCGTCCACGGACAGTCCTACGAGCAGTACTTC. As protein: CSVHGQSYEQYF.

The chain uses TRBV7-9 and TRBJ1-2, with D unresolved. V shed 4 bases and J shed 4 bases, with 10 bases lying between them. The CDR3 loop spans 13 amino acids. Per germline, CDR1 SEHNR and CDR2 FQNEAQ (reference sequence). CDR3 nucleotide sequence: TGTGCCAGCAGCTATACGGACCTCTATGGCTACACCTTC. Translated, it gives CASSYTDLYGYTF.

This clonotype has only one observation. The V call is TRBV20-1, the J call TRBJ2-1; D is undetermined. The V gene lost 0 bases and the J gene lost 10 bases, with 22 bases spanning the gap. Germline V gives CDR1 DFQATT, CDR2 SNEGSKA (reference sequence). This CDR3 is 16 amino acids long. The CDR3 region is CSARDTKTTYIVEQFF. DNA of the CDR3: TGCAGTGCTAGAGATACAAAGACAACTTATATTGTGGAGCAGTTCTTC.